Shown below are 10 T cell receptor beta chains from a single sample sequenced in a study of neurological immune-mediated disorders. TCRdb reanalysed the 5' RACE reads using MiXCR and keeps one entry per CDR3 protein. The top ten clones hold approximately 4.2% of a sample with under 45,000 distinct CDR3 sequences, around a fifth of them seen once. Documented time point: technical triplicate 3. The material sequenced was PBMCs. These receptors came from a man aged 55 to 69 with HTLV-1-associated myelopathy (HAM/TSP).

This clonotype was seen a few times. The gene calls are TRBV29-1 and TRBJ2-6; 8 bases are shared with TRBD1. Germline V gene lookup returns CDR1 SQVTM and CDR2 ANQGSEA. CDR3 length equals 22 residues. The trim removed 3 bases at V and 1 base at J, leaving 23 bases unmatched. The CDR3 protein is CSVEETGAHGHGRLSGANVLTF. In nucleotides, the CDR3 is TGCAGCGTTGAGGAGACAGGGGCCCACGGACACGGGCGGTTGTCTGGGGCCAACGTCCTGACTTTC.

This clonotype is categorized as medium-sized. The chain couples TRBV7-9 to TRBJ1-1; D remains unclear. This CDR3 contains 14 residues. Germline V gene sequence: CDR1 SEHNR, CDR2 FQNEAQ (reference sequence). V lost 3 bases and J 4 bases, leaving 12 bases between the germline ends. The chain's CDR3 is CASSFEGVGTEAFF. As DNA, the CDR3 is TGTGCCAGCAGCTTCGAGGGTGTCGGCACTGAAGCTTTCTTT.

This clonotype appeared many times. J is TRBJ2-1 and V is TRBV7-2, with 10 bases identical to TRBD2. CDR1 is SGHTA, CDR2 FQGNSA, per germline. After removal of 7 bases from V and 0 bases from J, the junction contained 3 bases not matched to a gene. The CDR3 length is 15 residues. CDR3 coding DNA: TGTGCCAGCACCCCTAGCGGGAGCTCCTACAATGAGCAGTTCTTC. Encoded protein: CASTPSGSSYNEQFF.

This clonotype was observed many times. V gene TRBV5-1 combines with J gene TRBJ2-7; D is possibly TRBD1 (6 bases). The ends were cut back, 0 bases at V and 2 bases at J, with 15 bases in the middle. The CDR3 contains 16 residues. CDR1 and CDR2 (germline): SGHRS, YFSETQ. DNA for the CDR3: TGCGCCAGCAGCTTGGGAGGGCCCTCAGGGGCCTACGAGCAGTACTTC. It translates to CASSLGGPSGAYEQYF.

This clonotype was recorded many times. The rearrangement links TRBV12-3 or TRBV12-4 to TRBJ2-1, with 7 positions matching TRBD2. The CDR3 is 13 amino acids. The junction had 1 base not matched to a gene; V was cut back by 4 bases and J by 4 bases. The CDR3: CASSSGRYNEQFF. Written as DNA, the CDR3 is TGTGCCAGCAGTTCCGGGAGGTACAATGAGCAGTTCTTC.

This clonotype was found many times. The chain uses TRBV27 and TRBJ1-2, with 9 bases matching TRBD1. CDR1 MNHEY and CDR2 SMNVEV come from the germline V gene (reference sequence). V lost 2 bases and J lost 6; bases outside the gene matches: 4. The length of the CDR3 is 14 residues. CDR3 amino acids: CASSLLTGGDGYTF. The DNA for the CDR3 is TGTGCCAGCAGTTTACTGACAGGGGGGGATGGCTACACCTTC.

In regard to this clonotype: One end of the junction varies from germline; a read error may be responsible. The rearrangement joins TRBV10-3 to TRBJ2-2, with D possibly TRBD1 on 6 matching bases. This CDR3 contains 14 residues. Germline loops: CDR1 ENHRY, CDR2 SYGVKD. CDR3 DNA sequence: TGTGCCATCAGCCCTAACAGGGACACCTGGGAGCTGTTTTTT. Protein sequence: CAISPNRDTWELFF.

In its sample, this clonotype ranks as medium-sized. The V gene is TRBV10-3, the J gene TRBJ2-5; D tentatively reads TRBD1 or TRBD2 (5 bases each). Trimming took off 3 bases at V and 2 bases at J, with 10 bases between the two ends. CDR3 length: 14 residues. Germline V CDR1 and CDR2: ENHRY, SYGVKD. CDR3 nucleotides: TGTGCCATCAGTGAACCGGGACCACAAGAGACCCAGTACTTC. Its protein is CAISEPGPQETQYF.

The table lists this clonotype with many counts. The rearrangement links TRBV2 to TRBJ2-7; 13 bases agree with TRBD2. The CDR3 extends over 15 amino acids. Germline lookup yields CDR1 SNHLY and CDR2 FYNNEI. The ends lost 6 bases at V and 1 base at J; junction bases unmatched: 3. CDR3 DNA sequence: TGTGCCAGCAGCCTGACTAGCGGGAGGTCCTACGAGCAGTACTTC. It codes for CASSLTSGRSYEQYF.

This clonotype has a count of ten or more. This chain joins TRBV20-1 and TRBJ2-1, with 7 bases fitting TRBD1. J gave up 6 bases and V 0 bases, and 2 bases lay outside the gene matches. The CDR3 extends over 13 amino acids. Looked up from germline, CDR1 is DFQATT and CDR2 is SNEGSKA (reference sequence). The CDR3 region is CSAREDRVNEQFF. The CDR3, as DNA: TGCAGTGCTAGAGAAGACAGGGTCAATGAGCAGTTCTTC.